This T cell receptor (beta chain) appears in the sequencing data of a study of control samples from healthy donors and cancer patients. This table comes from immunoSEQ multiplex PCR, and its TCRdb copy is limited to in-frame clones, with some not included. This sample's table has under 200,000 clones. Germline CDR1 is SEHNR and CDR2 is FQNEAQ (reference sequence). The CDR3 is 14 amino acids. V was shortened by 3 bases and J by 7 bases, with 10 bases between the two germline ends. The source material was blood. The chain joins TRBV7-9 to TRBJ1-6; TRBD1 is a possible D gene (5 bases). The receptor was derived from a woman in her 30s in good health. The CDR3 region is CASSFRDWNSPLHF. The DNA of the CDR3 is TGTGCCAGCAGCTTCAGGGATTGGAATTCACCCCTCCACTTT.